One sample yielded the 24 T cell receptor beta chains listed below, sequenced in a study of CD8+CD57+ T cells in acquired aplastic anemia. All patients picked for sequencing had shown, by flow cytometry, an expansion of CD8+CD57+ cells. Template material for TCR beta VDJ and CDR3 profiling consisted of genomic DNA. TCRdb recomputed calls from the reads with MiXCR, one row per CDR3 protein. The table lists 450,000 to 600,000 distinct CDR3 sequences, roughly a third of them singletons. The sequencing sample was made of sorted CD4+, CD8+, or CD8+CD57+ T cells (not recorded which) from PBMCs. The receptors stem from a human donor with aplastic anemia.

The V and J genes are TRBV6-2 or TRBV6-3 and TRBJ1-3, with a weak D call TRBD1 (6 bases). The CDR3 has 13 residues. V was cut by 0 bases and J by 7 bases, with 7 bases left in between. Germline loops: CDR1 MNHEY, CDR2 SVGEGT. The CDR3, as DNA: TGTGCCAGCAGTTACTCGAGGGGGAACACCATATATTTT. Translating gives CASSYSRGNTIYF.

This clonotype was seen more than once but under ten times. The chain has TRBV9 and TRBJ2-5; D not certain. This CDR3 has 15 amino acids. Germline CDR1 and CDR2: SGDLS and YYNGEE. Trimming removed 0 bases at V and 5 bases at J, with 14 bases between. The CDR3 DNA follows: TGTGCCAGCAGCGTAGCTTCAGGTTTGAGTGAGACCCAGTACTTC. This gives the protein CASSVASGLSETQYF.

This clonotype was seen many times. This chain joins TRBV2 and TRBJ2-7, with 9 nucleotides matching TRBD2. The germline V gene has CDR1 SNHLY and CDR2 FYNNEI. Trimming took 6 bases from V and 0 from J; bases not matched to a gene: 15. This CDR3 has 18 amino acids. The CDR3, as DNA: TGTGCCAGCAGGGGGGAGGCTAGCGGGGATGACAGCTCCTACGAGCAGTACTTC. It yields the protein CASRGEASGDDSSYEQYF. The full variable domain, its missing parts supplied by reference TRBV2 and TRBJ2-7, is EPEVTQTPSHQVTQMGQEVILRCVPISNHLYFYWYRQILGQKVEFLVSFYNNEISEKSEIFDDQFSVERPDGSNFTLKIRSTKLEDSAMYFCASRGEASGDDSSYEQYFGPGTRLTVT.

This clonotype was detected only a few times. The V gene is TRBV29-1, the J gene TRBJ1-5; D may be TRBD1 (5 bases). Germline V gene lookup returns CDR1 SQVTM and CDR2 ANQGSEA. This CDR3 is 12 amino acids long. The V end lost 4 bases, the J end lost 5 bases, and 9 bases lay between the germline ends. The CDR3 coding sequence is TGCAGCGTTGGGGCCAGGGATCAGCCCCAGCATTTT. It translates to CSVGARDQPQHF.

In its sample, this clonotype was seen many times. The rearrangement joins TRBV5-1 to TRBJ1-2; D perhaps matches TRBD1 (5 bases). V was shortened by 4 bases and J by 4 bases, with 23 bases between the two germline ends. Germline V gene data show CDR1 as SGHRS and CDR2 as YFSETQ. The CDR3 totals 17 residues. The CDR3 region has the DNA TGCGCCAGCAGCGCGATCCGCGGGGCAGCTAAGACCTATGGCTACACCTTC. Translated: CASSAIRGAAKTYGYTF.

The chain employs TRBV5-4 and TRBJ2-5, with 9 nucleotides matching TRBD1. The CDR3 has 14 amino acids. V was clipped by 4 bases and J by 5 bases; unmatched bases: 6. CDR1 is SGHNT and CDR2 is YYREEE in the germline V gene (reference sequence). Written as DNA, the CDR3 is TGTGCCAGCAGCACGGGACAGGGAATGGAGACCCAGTACTTC. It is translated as CASSTGQGMETQYF.

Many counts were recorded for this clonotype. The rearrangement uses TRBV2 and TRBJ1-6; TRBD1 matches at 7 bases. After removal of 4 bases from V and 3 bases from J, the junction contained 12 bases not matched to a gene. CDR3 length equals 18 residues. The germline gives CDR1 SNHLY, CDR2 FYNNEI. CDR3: CASSGQRQGTYYNSPLHF. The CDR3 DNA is TGTGCCAGCAGTGGCCAGAGACAGGGCACATACTATAATTCACCCCTCCACTTT. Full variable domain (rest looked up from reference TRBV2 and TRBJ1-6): EPEVTQTPSHQVTQMGQEVILRCVPISNHLYFYWYRQILGQKVEFLVSFYNNEISEKSEIFDDQFSVERPDGSNFTLKIRSTKLEDSAMYFCASSGQRQGTYYNSPLHFGNGTRLTVT.

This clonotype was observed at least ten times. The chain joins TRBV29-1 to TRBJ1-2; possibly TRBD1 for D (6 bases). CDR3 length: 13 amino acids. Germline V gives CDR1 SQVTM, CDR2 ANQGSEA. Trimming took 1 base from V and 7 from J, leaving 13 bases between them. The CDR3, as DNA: TGCAGCGTTGAAGGTGATGGGGGCTCTGGCTACACCTTC. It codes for CSVEGDGGSGYTF.

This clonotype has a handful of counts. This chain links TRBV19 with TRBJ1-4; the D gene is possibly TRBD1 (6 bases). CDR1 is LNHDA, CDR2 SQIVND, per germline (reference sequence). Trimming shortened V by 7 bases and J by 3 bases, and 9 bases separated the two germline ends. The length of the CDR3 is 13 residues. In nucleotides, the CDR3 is TGTGCCAGTAACACAGGGCCTAATGAAAAACTGTTTTTT. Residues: CASNTGPNEKLFF.

The DNA of the CDR3 is TGCAGCGTTGACTACAGGGGCGACGAGCAGTACTTC. Translating it yields CSVDYRGDEQYF. V and J are TRBV29-1 and TRBJ2-7; the match to TRBD1 covers 7 bases. The CDR3 runs 12 residues. After removal of 3 bases from V and 5 bases from J, the junction contained 4 bases not matched to a gene. In germline, CDR1 is SQVTM, CDR2 ANQGSEA.

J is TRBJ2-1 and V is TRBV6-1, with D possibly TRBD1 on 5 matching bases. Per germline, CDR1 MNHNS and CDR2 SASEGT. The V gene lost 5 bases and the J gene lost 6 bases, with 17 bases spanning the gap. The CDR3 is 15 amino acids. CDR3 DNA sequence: TGTGCCAGCAGTCTAGGACACTTTTCCGGCAATGAGCAGTTCTTC. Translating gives CASSLGHFSGNEQFF.

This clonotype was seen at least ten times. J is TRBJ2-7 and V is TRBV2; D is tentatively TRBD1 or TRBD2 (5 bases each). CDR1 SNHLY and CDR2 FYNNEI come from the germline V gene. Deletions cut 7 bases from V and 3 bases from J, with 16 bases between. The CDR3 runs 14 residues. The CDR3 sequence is CASTDGAYIYEQYF. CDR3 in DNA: TGTGCCAGCACCGACGGGGCGTATATCTACGAGCAGTACTTC. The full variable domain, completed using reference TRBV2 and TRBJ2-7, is EPEVTQTPSHQVTQMGQEVILRCVPISNHLYFYWYRQILGQKVEFLVSFYNNEISEKSEIFDDQFSVERPDGSNFTLKIRSTKLEDSAMYFCASTDGAYIYEQYFGPGTRLTVT.

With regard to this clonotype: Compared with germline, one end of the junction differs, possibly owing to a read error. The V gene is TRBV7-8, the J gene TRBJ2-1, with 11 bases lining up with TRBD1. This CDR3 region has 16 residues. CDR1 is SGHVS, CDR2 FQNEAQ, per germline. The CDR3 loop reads CASSLGGQGAGVPQFF. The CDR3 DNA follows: TGCGCCAGCAGCTTGGGCGGACAGGGGGCGGGGGTGCCTCAGTTCTTC.

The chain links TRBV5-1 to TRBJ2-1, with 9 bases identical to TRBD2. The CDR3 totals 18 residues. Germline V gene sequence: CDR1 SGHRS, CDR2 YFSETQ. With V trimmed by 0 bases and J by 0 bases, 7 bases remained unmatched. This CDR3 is CASSLASGTISSYNEQFF. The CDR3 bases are TGCGCCAGCAGCTTGGCTAGCGGGACGATTAGCTCCTACAATGAGCAGTTCTTC.

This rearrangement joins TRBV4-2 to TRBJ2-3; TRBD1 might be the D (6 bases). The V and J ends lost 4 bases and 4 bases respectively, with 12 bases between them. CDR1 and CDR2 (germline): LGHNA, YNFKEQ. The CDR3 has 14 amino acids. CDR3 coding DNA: TGTGCCAGCAGCCCCCGGACAGACTCAGATACGCAGTATTTT. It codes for CASSPRTDSDTQYF.

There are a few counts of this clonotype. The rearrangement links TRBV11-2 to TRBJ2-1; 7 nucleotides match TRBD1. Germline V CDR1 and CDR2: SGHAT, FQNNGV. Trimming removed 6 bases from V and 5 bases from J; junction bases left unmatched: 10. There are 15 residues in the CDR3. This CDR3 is CASRQTGDSNNEQFF. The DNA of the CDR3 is TGTGCCAGCAGGCAGACTGGGGACAGCAACAATGAGCAGTTCTTC.

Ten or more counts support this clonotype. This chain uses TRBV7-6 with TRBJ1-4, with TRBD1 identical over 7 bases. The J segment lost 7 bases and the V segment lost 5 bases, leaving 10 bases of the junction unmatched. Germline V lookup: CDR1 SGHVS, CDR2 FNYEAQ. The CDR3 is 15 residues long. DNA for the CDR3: TGTGCCAGCAGCGCGACAGGGTATCGAGGTGAAAAACTGTTTTTT. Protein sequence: CASSATGYRGEKLFF. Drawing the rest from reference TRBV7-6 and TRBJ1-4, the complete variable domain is GAGVSQSPRYKVTKRGQDVALRCDPISGHVSLYWYRQALGQGPEFLTYFNYEAQQDKSGLPNDRFSAERPEGSISTLTIQRTEQRDSAMYRCASSATGYRGEKLFFGSGTQLSVL.

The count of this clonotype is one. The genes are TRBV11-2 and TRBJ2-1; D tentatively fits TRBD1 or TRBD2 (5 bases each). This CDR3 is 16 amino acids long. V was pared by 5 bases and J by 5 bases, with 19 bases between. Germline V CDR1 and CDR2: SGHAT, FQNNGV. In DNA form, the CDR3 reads TGTGCCAGCAGCCGTGGCCCGCCGGGGACGAACAATGAGCAGTTCTTC. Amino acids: CASSRGPPGTNNEQFF.

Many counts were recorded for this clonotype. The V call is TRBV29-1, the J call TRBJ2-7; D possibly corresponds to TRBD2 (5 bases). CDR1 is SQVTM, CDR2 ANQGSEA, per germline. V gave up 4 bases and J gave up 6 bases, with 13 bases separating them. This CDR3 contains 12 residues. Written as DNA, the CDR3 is TGCAGCGTTGTGGTCGCGGGTGGCGAGCAGTACTTC. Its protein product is CSVVVAGGEQYF.

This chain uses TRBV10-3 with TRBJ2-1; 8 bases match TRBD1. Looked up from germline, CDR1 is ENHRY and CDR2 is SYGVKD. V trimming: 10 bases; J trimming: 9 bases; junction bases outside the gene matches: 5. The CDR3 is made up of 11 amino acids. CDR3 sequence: CASRGQSEQFF. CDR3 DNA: TGTGCCAGCAGGGGGCAGAGTGAGCAGTTCTTC.

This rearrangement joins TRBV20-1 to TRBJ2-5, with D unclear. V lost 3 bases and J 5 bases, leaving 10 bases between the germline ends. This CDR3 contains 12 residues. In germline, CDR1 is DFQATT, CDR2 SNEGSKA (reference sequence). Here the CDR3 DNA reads TGCAGTGCTAGTGGTGAGCGCGAGACCCAGTACTTC. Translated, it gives CSASGERETQYF.

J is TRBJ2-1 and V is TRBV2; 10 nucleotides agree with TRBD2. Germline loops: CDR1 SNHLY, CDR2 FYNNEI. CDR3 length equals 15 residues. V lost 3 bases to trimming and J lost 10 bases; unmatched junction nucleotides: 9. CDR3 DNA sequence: TGTGCCAGCAGTGAGCTAGCGGGAGTAGTTGTAGAGCAGTTCTTC. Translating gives CASSELAGVVVEQFF.

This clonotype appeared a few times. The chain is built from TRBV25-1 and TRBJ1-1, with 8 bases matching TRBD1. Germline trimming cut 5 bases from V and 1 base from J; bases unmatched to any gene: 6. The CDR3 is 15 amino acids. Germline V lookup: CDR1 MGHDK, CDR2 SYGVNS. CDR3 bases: TGTGCCAGCAGTCAGACAGGGGTTGGGAACACTGAAGCTTTCTTT. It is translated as CASSQTGVGNTEAFF.

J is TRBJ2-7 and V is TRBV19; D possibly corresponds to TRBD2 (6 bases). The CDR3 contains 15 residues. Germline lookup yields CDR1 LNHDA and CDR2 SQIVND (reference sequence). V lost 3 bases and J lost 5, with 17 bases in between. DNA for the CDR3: TGTGCCAGTAGTATGCAGGCAGGAGGGGCCGACGAGCAGTACTTC. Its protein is CASSMQAGGADEQYF.